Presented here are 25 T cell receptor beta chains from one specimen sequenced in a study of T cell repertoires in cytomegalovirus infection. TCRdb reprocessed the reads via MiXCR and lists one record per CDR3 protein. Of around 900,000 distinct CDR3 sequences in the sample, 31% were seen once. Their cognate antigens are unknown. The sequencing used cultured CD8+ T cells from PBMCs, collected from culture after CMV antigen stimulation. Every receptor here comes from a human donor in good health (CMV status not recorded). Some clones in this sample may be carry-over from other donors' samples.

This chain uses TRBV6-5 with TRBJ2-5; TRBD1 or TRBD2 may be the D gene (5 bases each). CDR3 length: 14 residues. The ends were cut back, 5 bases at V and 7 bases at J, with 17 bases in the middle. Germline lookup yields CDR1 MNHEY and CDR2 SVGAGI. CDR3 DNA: TGTGCCAGCAGTCTCGGGGCTGGCACAGGGACCCAGTACTTC. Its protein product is CASSLGAGTGTQYF.

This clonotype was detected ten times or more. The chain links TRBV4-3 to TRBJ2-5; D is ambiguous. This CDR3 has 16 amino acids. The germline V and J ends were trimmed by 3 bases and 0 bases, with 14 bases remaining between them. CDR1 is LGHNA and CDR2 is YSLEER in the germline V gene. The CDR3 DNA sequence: TGCGCCAGCAGCCAGGGCCCCGACGGTTACCAAGAGACCCAGTACTTC. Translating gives CASSQGPDGYQETQYF.

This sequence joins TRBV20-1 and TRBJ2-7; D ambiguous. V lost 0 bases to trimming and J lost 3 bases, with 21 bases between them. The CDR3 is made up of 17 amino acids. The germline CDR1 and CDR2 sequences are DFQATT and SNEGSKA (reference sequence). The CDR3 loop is CSARDSNSHHTIYEQYF. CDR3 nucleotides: TGCAGTGCTAGAGATTCGAACTCCCATCATACTATCTACGAGCAGTACTTC.

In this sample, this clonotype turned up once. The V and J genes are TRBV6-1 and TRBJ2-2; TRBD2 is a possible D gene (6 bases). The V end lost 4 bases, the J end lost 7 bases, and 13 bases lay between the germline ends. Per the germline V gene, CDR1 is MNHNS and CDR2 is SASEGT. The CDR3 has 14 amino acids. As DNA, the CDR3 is TGTGCCAGCAGTGGGGACGGGGGAAACGGGGAGCTGTTTTTT. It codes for CASSGDGGNGELFF.

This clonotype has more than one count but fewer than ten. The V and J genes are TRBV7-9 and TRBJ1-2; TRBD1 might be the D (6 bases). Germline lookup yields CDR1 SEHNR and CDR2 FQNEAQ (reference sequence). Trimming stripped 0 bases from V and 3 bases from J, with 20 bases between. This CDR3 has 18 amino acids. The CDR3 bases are TGTGCCAGCAGCTTAGCCGTAGTAAGGGCAGGGGCCGACTATGGCTACACCTTC. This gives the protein CASSLAVVRAGADYGYTF.

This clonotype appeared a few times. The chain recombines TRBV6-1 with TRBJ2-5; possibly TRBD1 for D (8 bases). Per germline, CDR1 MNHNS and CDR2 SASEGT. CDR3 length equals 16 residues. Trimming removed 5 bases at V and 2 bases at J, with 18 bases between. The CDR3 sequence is CASSTGQGGIQETQYF. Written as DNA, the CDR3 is TGTGCCAGCAGTACCGGACAGGGAGGGATTCAAGAGACCCAGTACTTC.

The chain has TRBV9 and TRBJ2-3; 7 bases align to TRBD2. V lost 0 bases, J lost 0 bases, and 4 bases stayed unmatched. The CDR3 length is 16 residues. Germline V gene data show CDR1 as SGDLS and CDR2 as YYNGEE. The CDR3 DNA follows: TGTGCCAGCAGCGTAGAACCGGGGGGTAGCACAGATACGCAGTATTTT. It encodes CASSVEPGGSTDTQYF.

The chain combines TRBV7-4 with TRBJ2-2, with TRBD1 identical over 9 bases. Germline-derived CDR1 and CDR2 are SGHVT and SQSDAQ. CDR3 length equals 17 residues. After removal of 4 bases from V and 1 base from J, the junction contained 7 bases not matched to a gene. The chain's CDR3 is CASSYTTGGRNTGELFF. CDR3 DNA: TGTGCCAGCAGCTACACAACAGGGGGCAGGAACACCGGGGAGCTGTTTTTT.

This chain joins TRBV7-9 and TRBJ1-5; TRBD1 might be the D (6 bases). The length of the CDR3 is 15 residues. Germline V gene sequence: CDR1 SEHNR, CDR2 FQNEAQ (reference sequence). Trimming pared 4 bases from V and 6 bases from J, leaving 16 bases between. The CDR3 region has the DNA TGTGCCAGCAGCTCCCACGGAGACAGGAGTCAGCCCCAGCATTTT. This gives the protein CASSSHGDRSQPQHF. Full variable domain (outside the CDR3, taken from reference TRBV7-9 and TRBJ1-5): DTGVSQNPRHKITKRGQNVTFRCDPISEHNRLYWYRQTLGQGPEFLTYFQNEAQLEKSRLLSDRFSAERPKGSFSTLEIQRTEQGDSAMYLCASSSHGDRSQPQHFGDGTRLSIL.

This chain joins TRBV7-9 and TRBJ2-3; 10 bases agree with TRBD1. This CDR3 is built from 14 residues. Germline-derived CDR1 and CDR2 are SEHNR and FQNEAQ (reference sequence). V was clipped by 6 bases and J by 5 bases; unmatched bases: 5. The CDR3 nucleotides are TGTGCCAGCAGGTCGGGACAGGGGAGAGATACGCAGTATTTT. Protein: CASRSGQGRDTQYF.

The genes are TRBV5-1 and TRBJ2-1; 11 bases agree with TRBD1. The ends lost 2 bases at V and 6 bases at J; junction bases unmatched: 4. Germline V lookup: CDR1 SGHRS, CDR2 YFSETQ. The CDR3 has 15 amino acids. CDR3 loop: CASSFGDRGVNEQFF. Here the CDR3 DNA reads TGCGCCAGCAGCTTTGGGGACAGGGGGGTCAATGAGCAGTTCTTC.

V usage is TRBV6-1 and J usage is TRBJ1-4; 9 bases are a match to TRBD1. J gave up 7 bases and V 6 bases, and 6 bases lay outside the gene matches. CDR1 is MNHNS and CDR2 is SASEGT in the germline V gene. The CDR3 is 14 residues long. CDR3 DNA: TGTGCCAGCAGAATAACAGGGGGCGGTGAAAAACTGTTTTTT. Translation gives CASRITGGGEKLFF.

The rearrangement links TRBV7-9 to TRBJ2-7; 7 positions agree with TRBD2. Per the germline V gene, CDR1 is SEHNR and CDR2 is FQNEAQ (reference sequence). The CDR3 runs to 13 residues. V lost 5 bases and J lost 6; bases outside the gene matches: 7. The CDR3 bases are TGTGCCAGCAGCCCTTCGGGGGGTCCCGAGCAGTACTTC. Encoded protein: CASSPSGGPEQYF. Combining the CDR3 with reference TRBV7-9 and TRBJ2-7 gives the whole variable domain DTGVSQNPRHKITKRGQNVTFRCDPISEHNRLYWYRQTLGQGPEFLTYFQNEAQLEKSRLLSDRFSAERPKGSFSTLEIQRTEQGDSAMYLCASSPSGGPEQYFGPGTRLTVT.

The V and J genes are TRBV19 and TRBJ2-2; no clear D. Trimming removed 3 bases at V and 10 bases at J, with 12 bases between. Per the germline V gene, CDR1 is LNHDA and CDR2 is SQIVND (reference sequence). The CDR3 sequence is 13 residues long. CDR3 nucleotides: TGTGCCAGTAGTATCCTCAGCGCTTCGGAGCTGTTTTTT. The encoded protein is CASSILSASELFF.

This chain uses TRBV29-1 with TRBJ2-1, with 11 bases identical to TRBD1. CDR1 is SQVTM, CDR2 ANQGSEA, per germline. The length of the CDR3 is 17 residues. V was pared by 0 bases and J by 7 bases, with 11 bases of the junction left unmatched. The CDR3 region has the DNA TGCAGCGTTGAAGATGCCGCAGGACAGGGGGCACAGAATGAGCAGTTCTTC. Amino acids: CSVEDAAGQGAQNEQFF.

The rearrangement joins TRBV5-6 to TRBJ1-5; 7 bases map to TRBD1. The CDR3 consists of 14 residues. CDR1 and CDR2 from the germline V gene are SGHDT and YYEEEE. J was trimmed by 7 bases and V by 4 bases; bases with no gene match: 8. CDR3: CASSLSQGRQPQHF. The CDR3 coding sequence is TGTGCCAGCAGCCTCTCACAGGGGAGGCAGCCCCAGCATTTT.

The CDR3 reads CASSDPSKSREQFF. DNA of the CDR3: TGTGCCAGCAGCGATCCCAGTAAGAGTAGAGAGCAGTTCTTC. The chain joins TRBV9 to TRBJ2-1; D is uncertain. The V end lost 3 bases, the J end lost 10 bases, and 17 bases lay between the germline ends. The CDR3 has 14 residues. Germline V CDR1 and CDR2: SGDLS, YYNGEE. The whole variable domain, filled in from reference TRBV9 and TRBJ2-1, reads DSGVTQTPKHLITATGQRVTLRCSPRSGDLSVYWYQQSLDQGLQFLIQYYNGEERAKGNILERFSAQQFPDLHSELNLSSLELGDSALYFCASSDPSKSREQFFGPGTRLTVL.

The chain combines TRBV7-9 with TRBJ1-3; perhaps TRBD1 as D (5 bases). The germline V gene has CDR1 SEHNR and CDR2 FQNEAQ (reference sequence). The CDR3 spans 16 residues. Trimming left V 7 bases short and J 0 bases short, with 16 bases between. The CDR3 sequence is CASTGTQDRSGNTIYF. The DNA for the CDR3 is TGTGCCAGCACCGGGACTCAGGACCGCTCTGGAAACACCATATATTTT.

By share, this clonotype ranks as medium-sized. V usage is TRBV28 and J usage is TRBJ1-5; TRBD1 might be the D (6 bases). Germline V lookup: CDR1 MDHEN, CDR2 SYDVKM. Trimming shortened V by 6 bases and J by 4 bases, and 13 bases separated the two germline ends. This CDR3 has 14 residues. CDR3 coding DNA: TGTGCCAGCAGGTGGGGAGGGGGGAATCAGCCCCAGCATTTT. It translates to CASRWGGGNQPQHF.

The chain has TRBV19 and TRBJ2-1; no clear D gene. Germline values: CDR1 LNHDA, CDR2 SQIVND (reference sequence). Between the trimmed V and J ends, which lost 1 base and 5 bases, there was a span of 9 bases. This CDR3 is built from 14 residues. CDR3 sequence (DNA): TGTGCCAGTAGTATAGTGAGCCGAAACAATGAGCAGTTCTTC. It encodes CASSIVSRNNEQFF.

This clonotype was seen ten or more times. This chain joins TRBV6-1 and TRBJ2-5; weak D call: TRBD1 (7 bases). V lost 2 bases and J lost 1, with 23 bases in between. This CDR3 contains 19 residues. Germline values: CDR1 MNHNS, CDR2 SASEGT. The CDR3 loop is CASSERDREAFVGQETQYF. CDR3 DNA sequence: TGTGCCAGCAGTGAACGCGACAGGGAGGCTTTCGTGGGCCAAGAGACCCAGTACTTC.

The chain's CDR3 is CASSPQRGGREGETQYF. In DNA, the CDR3 is TGTGCCAGCAGCCCTCAGCGGGGGGGCCGAGAAGGGGAGACCCAGTACTTC. The chain has TRBV7-3 and TRBJ2-5; the match to TRBD2 covers 10 bases. Germline CDR1 reads SGHTA; CDR2 reads FQGTGA. V dropped 5 bases and J dropped 5; count of bases not matched to a gene: 14. This CDR3 contains 17 residues.

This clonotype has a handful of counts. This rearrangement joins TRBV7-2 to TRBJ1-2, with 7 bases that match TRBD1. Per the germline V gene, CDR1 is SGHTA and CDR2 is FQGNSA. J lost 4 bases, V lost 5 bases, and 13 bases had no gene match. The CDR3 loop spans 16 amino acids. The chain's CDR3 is CASSRDRAMVTYGYTF. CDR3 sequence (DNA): TGTGCCAGCAGCCGGGACAGAGCTATGGTGACCTATGGCTACACCTTC.

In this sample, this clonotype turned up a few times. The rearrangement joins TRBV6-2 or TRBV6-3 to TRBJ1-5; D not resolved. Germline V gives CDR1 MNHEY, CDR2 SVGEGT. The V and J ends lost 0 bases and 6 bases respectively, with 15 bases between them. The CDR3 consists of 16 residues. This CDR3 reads CASSYSGGNIGQPQHF. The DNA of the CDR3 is TGTGCCAGCAGTTACTCCGGAGGGAATATAGGTCAGCCCCAGCATTTT.

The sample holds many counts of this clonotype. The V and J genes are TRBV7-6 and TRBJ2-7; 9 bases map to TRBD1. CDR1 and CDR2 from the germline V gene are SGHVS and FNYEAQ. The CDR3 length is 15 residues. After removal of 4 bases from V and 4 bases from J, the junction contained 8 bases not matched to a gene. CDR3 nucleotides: TGTGCCAGCAGCTCTTTACAGGGGGCCTGGTACGAGCAGTACGTC. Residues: CASSSLQGAWYEQYV.